Following are 4 T cell receptor beta chains from one sample sequenced in a study of metastatic and nonmetastatic thyroid tumors. MiXCR was used by TCRdb to re-call the PCR reads. The sample holds more than 20,000 clones, about 20% seen once. All patients were treatment-naive before thyroid surgery. Sequenced sample: blood. The receptors were sampled from a female donor with papillary thyroid cancer or a benign thyroid nodule (not recorded which). Some clones in this sample may be carry-over from other donors' samples.

Comments on this clone: Sequence at one end of the junction differs from germline and may be a read error. The V call is TRBV6-6, the J call TRBJ2-7; the match to TRBD1 covers 7 bases. Germline CDR1 MNHNY, CDR2 SVGAGI (reference sequence). CDR3 size: 17 residues. DNA of the CDR3: TGTGCCAGCAGTTACATCGGTGACAGGGTCGGAACCTACGATCAGTACTTC. Protein: CASSYIGDRVGTYDQYF.

V gene TRBV28 combines with J gene TRBJ2-3, with 9 bases identical to TRBD1. CDR1 is MDHEN and CDR2 is SYDVKM in the germline V gene. The J segment lost 6 bases and the V segment lost 2 bases, leaving 6 bases of the junction unmatched. The CDR3 runs 15 residues. CDR3 amino acids: CASSLQGQGRDTQYF. In DNA form, the CDR3 reads TGTGCCAGCAGTTTACAGGGACAGGGAAGGGATACGCAGTATTTT.

This clone was recorded at least ten times. The sample contains more than one DNA sequence encoding this CDR3. The rearrangement uses TRBV2 and TRBJ1-2; a possible D gene is TRBD1 (6 bases). V lost 0 bases, J lost 5 bases, and 10 bases lay in between. The CDR3 extends over 14 amino acids. Germline CDR1 and CDR2: SNHLY and FYNNEI. CDR3 protein: CASSEATGNYGYTF. CDR3 nucleotide sequence: TGTGCCAGCAGTGAAGCAACAGGGAATTATGGCTACACCTTC.

This clone is medium-sized by share. V is TRBV6-1 and J is TRBJ2-7; D unresolved. The CDR3 runs 17 residues. The germline V gene encodes CDR1 MNHNS and CDR2 SASEGT. Trimming removed 0 bases from V and 3 bases from J, with 18 bases in between. The CDR3 bases are TGTGCCAGCAGTGAAGCACTTGGCGGAAGTGCCATCTACGAGCAGTACTTC. Its protein product is CASSEALGGSAIYEQYF.